This T cell receptor beta chain was observed in a study of CD4 T cells in relation to SARS-CoV-2 and coronaviruses. Study-wide context: PBMCs were cultured with antigen for roughly 9 days before TCR beta sequencing. The negative reference was HIV-1 Nef peptide pool or peptide-free culture. Regarding the study as a whole: SARS-CoV-2-driven expansion was significantly weaker in crossreactive than monoreactive clones.

Points on this clone: Its antigen remains unidentified.

Method: immunoSEQ multiplex PCR; TCRdb's copy keeps in-frame clones and lacks some. The table records roughly 30,000 clones, 70% to 80% of them present only once. The unexposed donors gave CD4+ T cells in about 2011-2019, prior to COVID-19. Isolation of CD4+ T cells took place after approximately 11 days in culture. Testing used SARS-CoV-2 S/N and four cold-coronavirus spikes on unexposed-donor CD4+ T cells, cells permitting. The receptor's source is a human donor in good health. The sequencing input was CD4+ T cells from PBMCs, cultured in vitro.

CDR3 protein: CASSRETREKLFF. The CDR3 DNA reads as TGTGCCAGCAGTCGAGAGACCCGGGAAAAACTGTTTTTT. This chain links TRBV6-5 with TRBJ1-4; D is uncertain. The CDR3 is made up of 13 amino acids. V was clipped by 5 bases and J by 8 bases, with 12 bases between them. CDR1 and CDR2 (germline): MNHEY, SVGAGI.